Following are 30 T cell receptor beta chains from one sample sequenced in a study of blood T cell repertoires in COVID-19 (dated by TCRdb to 2020 to 2021). The receptor library was made with the immunoSEQ multiplex PCR assay. TCRdb took over this immuneACCESS table, retaining in-frame rearrangements with V and J assigned. Such tables are incomplete; in checked studies, under half of the missing clones stem from an unresolved V gene, and the remainder is unexplained. Counted in this sample were some 200,000 clones; 80% to 85% of them appeared once. Approximately 6.1% of the sample is held by the ten biggest clonotypes. The specimen was peripheral blood. These receptors were obtained from a woman aged 35 to 49 with acute or convalescent COVID-19.

This clone was observed a handful of times. V usage is TRBV18 and J usage is TRBJ1-2; D is perhaps TRBD1 (5 bases). Trimming took 2 bases from V and 3 from J, leaving 13 bases between them. Per germline, CDR1 KGHSH and CDR2 LQKENI. This CDR3 comprises 15 residues. This CDR3 reads CASSPIREVDYGYTF. The DNA for the CDR3 is TGTGCCAGCTCACCAATCAGGGAGGTCGACTATGGCTACACCTTC.

This chain uses TRBV27 with TRBJ2-1; 8 positions agree with TRBD2. The V gene's germline CDR1 is MNHEY and CDR2 SMNVEV (reference sequence). This CDR3 is built from 14 residues. Trimming removed 6 bases from V and 9 bases from J; junction bases left unmatched: 10. As DNA, the CDR3 is TGTGCCAGCAGGGGACTAGTTCCGTTGAGTGAGCAGTTCTTC. It encodes CASRGLVPLSEQFF.

The chain combines TRBV10-1 with TRBJ2-1; TRBD2 matches at 10 bases. V lost 1 base and J lost 9; bases outside the gene matches: 6. Germline CDR1 is WNHNN and CDR2 is SYGVQD (reference sequence). CDR3 length equals 15 residues. In DNA, the CDR3 is TGCGCCAGCAGTGAGTTGGTAGCGGGAGGATCTGAGCAGTTCTTC. It codes for CASSELVAGGSEQFF.

The rearrangement joins TRBV5-6 to TRBJ2-1; TRBD2 is a possible D gene (6 bases). V was cut by 2 bases and J by 7 bases, with 19 bases left in between. CDR1 is SGHDT and CDR2 is YYEEEE in the germline V gene. The CDR3 length is 16 residues. The CDR3 DNA sequence: TGTGCCAGCAGCTTTATTGGAGGGTTTAGTGGGAATGAGCAGTTCTTC. The encoded protein is CASSFIGGFSGNEQFF.

The rearrangement joins TRBV7-2 to TRBJ2-7; 11 bases align to TRBD2. The V gene's germline CDR1 is SGHTA and CDR2 FQGNSA. This CDR3 comprises 16 residues. V trimming: 0 bases; J trimming: 1 base; junction bases outside the gene matches: 2. Here the CDR3 reads CASSLAGTSGSYEQYF. Here the CDR3 DNA reads TGTGCCAGCAGCTTAGCGGGGACTAGCGGATCCTACGAGCAGTACTTC. The full variable domain, with the rest looked up from reference TRBV7-2 and TRBJ2-7, is GAGVSQSPSNKVTEKGKDVELRCDPISGHTALYWYRQSLGQGLEFLIYFQGNSAPDKSGLPSDRFSAERTGGSVSTLTIQRTQQEDSAVYLCASSLAGTSGSYEQYFGPGTRLTVT.

This clone was counted once. This chain links TRBV7-9 with TRBJ2-1; maybe TRBD2 (6 bases). CDR1 and CDR2 (germline): SEHNR, FQNEAQ (reference sequence). The length of the CDR3 is 17 residues. V was cut by 0 bases and J by 3 bases, with 15 bases left in between. Here the CDR3 DNA reads TGTGCCAGCAGCTTAGCCCCTCTAGCGCGGGTCTACAATGAGCAGTTCTTC. It codes for CASSLAPLARVYNEQFF.

This chain connects TRBV2 to TRBJ1-4; 8 nucleotides line up with TRBD1. The CDR3 spans 15 residues. Germline CDR1 and CDR2: SNHLY and FYNNEI. V was clipped by 6 bases and J by 5 bases; unmatched bases: 8. The CDR3 spells CASREDRAVNEKLFF. CDR3 DNA sequence: TGTGCCAGCAGAGAGGACAGGGCGGTCAATGAAAAACTGTTTTTT.

The rearrangement uses TRBV19 and TRBJ1-5; no definite D call. V lost 3 bases, J lost 0 bases, and 6 bases lay in between. Germline V CDR1 and CDR2: LNHDA, SQIVND (reference sequence). This CDR3 spans 14 amino acids. Here the CDR3 DNA reads TGTGCCAGTAGTATCGTGTTTAGCAATCAGCCCCAGCATTTT. Its protein product is CASSIVFSNQPQHF.

This clone came up a few times. The chain couples TRBV9 to TRBJ2-2; D uncertain. Germline V gives CDR1 SGDLS, CDR2 YYNGEE. This CDR3 contains 11 residues. Trimming stripped 5 bases from V and 8 bases from J, with 7 bases between. In DNA, the CDR3 is TGTGCCAGCAGTGCCGGGGGGGAGCTGTTTTTT. It is translated as CASSAGGELFF.

This chain uses TRBV5-4 with TRBJ1-6; D perhaps matches TRBD1 (5 bases). This CDR3 region has 14 residues. CDR1 and CDR2 from the germline V gene are SGHNT and YYREEE (reference sequence). The V end was cut by 10 bases, the J end by 10 bases, with 21 bases between. The CDR3 loop is CAASPTVRSSPLHF. CDR3 nucleotides: TGTGCCGCTTCCCCGACAGTACGGTCGTCACCCCTCCACTTT. Looking up the rest from reference TRBV5-4 and TRBJ1-6 gives the full variable domain: ETGVTQSPTHLIKTRGQQVTLRCSSQSGHNTVSWYQQALGQGPQFIFQYYREEENGRGNFPPRFSGLQFPNYSSELNVNALELDDSALYLCAASPTVRSSPLHFGNGTRLTVT.

V and J are TRBV28 and TRBJ2-6, with D perhaps TRBD1 (5 bases). The V gene lost 7 bases and the J gene lost 5 bases, with 27 bases spanning the gap. The germline gives CDR1 MDHEN, CDR2 SYDVKM. This CDR3 has 19 residues. The CDR3 nucleotides are TGTGCCAGCATTTCCAGCCGACAGCTTCAATCTAGTTGGGCCAACGTCCTGACTTTC. Translated: CASISSRQLQSSWANVLTF.

The chain couples TRBV7-3 to TRBJ2-2; 7 bases agree with TRBD1. The CDR3 sequence is 15 residues long. The germline CDR1 and CDR2 sequences are SGHTA and FQGTGA. Losses at the gene ends were 5 bases for V and 1 base for J; bases not matched to a gene: 4. The CDR3, as DNA: TGTGCCAGCAGCACGACAGGGAGGAACACCGGGGAGCTGTTTTTT. It codes for CASSTTGRNTGELFF.

This clone was found once. The gene calls are TRBV7-2 and TRBJ2-5; D might be TRBD2 (5 bases). Trimming removed 4 bases from V and 2 bases from J, with 14 bases in between. The CDR3 has 15 residues. Per the germline V gene, CDR1 is SGHTA and CDR2 is FQGNSA. CDR3 sequence: CASSSGLAPQETQYF. The CDR3 DNA follows: TGTGCCAGCAGCTCCGGACTGGCACCACAAGAGACCCAGTACTTC.

The DNA for the CDR3 is TGTGCCAGCAGAGGGGTGCCAGATACGCAGTATTTT. Its protein product is CASRGVPDTQYF. The J gene is TRBJ2-3, the V gene TRBV27; D perhaps matches TRBD1 (5 bases). V was pared by 6 bases and J by 4 bases, with 8 bases between. Germline V gives CDR1 MNHEY, CDR2 SMNVEV (reference sequence). This CDR3 contains 12 residues.

The genes are TRBV28 and TRBJ1-2; D ambiguous. CDR3 length: 14 residues. V lost 2 bases and J 4 bases, leaving 11 bases between the germline ends. Germline-derived CDR1 and CDR2 are MDHEN and SYDVKM. The CDR3 loop is CASSLSQTLYGYTF. The CDR3 coding sequence is TGTGCCAGCAGTTTAAGCCAGACTCTCTATGGCTACACCTTC.

The chain is built from TRBV2 and TRBJ1-1; D ambiguous. V dropped 3 bases and J dropped 0 bases, with 8 bases sitting between them. CDR3 size: 14 residues. Germline V gene lookup returns CDR1 SNHLY and CDR2 FYNNEI. For the CDR3, the DNA is TGTGCCAGCAGTGACTTCGCGGTGAACACTGAAGCTTTCTTT. As protein: CASSDFAVNTEAFF.

The chain recombines TRBV18 with TRBJ2-7; D remains unclear. The CDR3 length is 13 residues. V was shortened by 3 bases and J by 0 bases, with 6 bases between the two germline ends. CDR1 and CDR2 from the germline V gene are KGHSH and LQKENI. The CDR3 nucleotides read TGTGCCAGCTCACCTACAGTCTCCTACGAGCAGTACTTC. It yields the protein CASSPTVSYEQYF.

The chain has TRBV15 and TRBJ2-1; D not resolved. CDR1 and CDR2 (germline): LNHNV, YYDKDF (reference sequence). This CDR3 spans 16 amino acids. Trimming removed 5 bases at V and 7 bases at J, with 21 bases between. The CDR3 reads CATSSRVAPSPNEQFF. Here the CDR3 DNA reads TGTGCCACCAGCTCCCGGGTAGCTCCCTCACCAAATGAGCAGTTCTTC.

This chain connects TRBV7-9 to TRBJ1-2; 7 nucleotides match TRBD1. The germline CDR1 and CDR2 sequences are SEHNR and FQNEAQ (reference sequence). V lost 4 bases, J lost 8 bases, and 4 bases stayed unmatched. The CDR3 is 12 residues long. CDR3 sequence: CASSSDREGYTF. The CDR3 DNA reads as TGTGCCAGCAGCTCCGACAGGGAGGGCTACACCTTC.

This clone was observed a few times. This chain joins TRBV10-2 and TRBJ1-6; perhaps TRBD1 as D (6 bases). CDR3 length: 16 residues. Germline loops: CDR1 WSHSY, CDR2 SAAADI. V gave up 6 bases and J gave up 1 base, with 13 bases separating them. CDR3 residues: CASSWTVTSYNSPLHF. The CDR3 DNA follows: TGCGCCAGCAGCTGGACAGTCACTTCCTATAATTCACCCCTCCACTTT.

V is TRBV6-4 and J is TRBJ2-1, with D tentatively TRBD2 (5 bases). The CDR3 length is 13 residues. Trimming removed 2 bases at V and 8 bases at J, with 10 bases between. CDR1 and CDR2 (germline): MRHNA, SNTAGT. The chain's CDR3 is CASSDRASHEQFF. The CDR3 nucleotides are TGTGCCAGCAGTGACCGGGCTAGCCATGAGCAGTTCTTC.

The table lists this clone with a few counts. V and J are TRBV6-5 and TRBJ1-6; D is undetermined. V lost 10 bases, J lost 8 bases, and 15 bases lay in between. Germline V lookup: CDR1 MNHEY, CDR2 SVGAGI. There are 13 residues in the CDR3. As DNA, the CDR3 is TGTGCCACCCTCCGAGACATAGATTCACCCCTCCACTTT. Translated: CATLRDIDSPLHF.

V and J are TRBV19 and TRBJ1-2, with 7 bases identical to TRBD1. The junction had 4 bases not matched to a gene; V was cut back by 5 bases and J by 7 bases. This CDR3 is built from 12 residues. CDR1 is LNHDA, CDR2 SQIVND, per germline (reference sequence). CDR3 in DNA: TGTGCCAGTAGTCCCCGACAGGGTGGCTACACCTTC. Translated, it gives CASSPRQGGYTF.

The V call is TRBV5-4, the J call TRBJ2-5; 10 positions match TRBD1. V was pared by 3 bases and J by 5 bases, with 1 base of the junction left unmatched. This CDR3 contains 13 residues. Looked up from germline, CDR1 is SGHNT and CDR2 is YYREEE (reference sequence). CDR3 sequence: CASSWDRGETQYF. The CDR3 DNA reads TGTGCCAGCAGCTGGGACAGGGGCGAGACCCAGTACTTC.

The chain has TRBV19 and TRBJ2-2, with D possibly being TRBD1 (5 bases). The CDR3 is 14 amino acids. Germline lookup yields CDR1 LNHDA and CDR2 SQIVND (reference sequence). V was clipped by 3 bases and J by 3 bases, with 8 bases between them. The CDR3 spells CASSIRAYTGELFF. The CDR3, as DNA: TGTGCCAGTAGTATCAGGGCCTACACCGGGGAGCTGTTTTTT.

A single count supports this clone. The rearrangement uses TRBV5-6 and TRBJ2-5; D perhaps matches TRBD1 (6 bases). V shed 2 bases and J shed 4 bases, with 15 bases lying between them. Looked up from germline, CDR1 is SGHDT and CDR2 is YYEEEE. There are 15 residues in the CDR3. CDR3 sequence (DNA): TGTGCCAGCAGCTTAACAGGGTTGGCTGGAGAGACCCAGTACTTC. This translates into CASSLTGLAGETQYF.

The chain recombines TRBV5-1 with TRBJ1-5; tentatively, D is TRBD1 (6 bases). The germline V and J ends were trimmed by 4 bases and 6 bases, with 11 bases remaining between them. The CDR3 covers 13 residues. In germline, CDR1 is SGHRS, CDR2 YFSETQ. Here the CDR3 DNA reads TGCGCCAGCAGCCCCACAGGGTTTCAGCCCCAGCATTTT. Its protein is CASSPTGFQPQHF.

The rearrangement joins TRBV2 to TRBJ1-1, with D perhaps TRBD1 (6 bases). The V end lost 7 bases, the J end lost 1 base, and 22 bases lay between the germline ends. The CDR3 extends over 17 amino acids. Germline V CDR1 and CDR2: SNHLY, FYNNEI. The CDR3: CASTHRDKEHGNTEAFF. Written as DNA, the CDR3 is TGTGCCAGCACGCACCGGGACAAGGAACATGGGAACACTGAAGCTTTCTTT.

The rearrangement uses TRBV13 and TRBJ1-3, with D unresolved. Trimming cost V 1 base and J 2 bases, with 18 bases left between them. CDR3 length: 18 residues. From germline, CDR1 is PRHDT and CDR2 FYEKMQ (reference sequence). The CDR3 here is CASSLVGFRSTAGNTIYF. The CDR3 DNA reads TGTGCCAGCAGCTTAGTCGGGTTTAGGTCCACCGCTGGAAACACCATATATTTT.

The chain carries TRBV29-1 and TRBJ2-1, with 9 bases that match TRBD2. CDR3 length: 14 amino acids. The V segment lost 6 bases and the J segment 2 bases; nucleotides outside the gene matches: 5. CDR1 and CDR2 (germline): SQVTM, ANQGSEA. This CDR3 is CSVGSGSAYNEQFF. CDR3 DNA: TGCAGCGTCGGTAGCGGGAGTGCCTACAATGAGCAGTTCTTC.